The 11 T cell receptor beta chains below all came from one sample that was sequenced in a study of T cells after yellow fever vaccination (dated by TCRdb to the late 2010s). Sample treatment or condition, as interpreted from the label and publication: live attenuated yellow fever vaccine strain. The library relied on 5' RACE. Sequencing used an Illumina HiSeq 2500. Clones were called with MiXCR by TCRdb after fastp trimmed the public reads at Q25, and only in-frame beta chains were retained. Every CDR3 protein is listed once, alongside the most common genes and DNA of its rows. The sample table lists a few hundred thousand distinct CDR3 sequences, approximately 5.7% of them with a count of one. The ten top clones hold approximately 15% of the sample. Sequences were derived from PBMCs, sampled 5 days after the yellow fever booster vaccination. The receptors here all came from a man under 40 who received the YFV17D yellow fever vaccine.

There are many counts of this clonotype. This chain's CDR3 is CASGLPFDPEQFF. For the CDR3, the DNA is TGTGCCAGCGGGTTACCCTTTGATCCTGAGCAGTTCTTC. V gene TRBV5-4 combines with J gene TRBJ2-1; D not certain. V was shortened by 7 bases and J by 9 bases, with 17 bases between the two germline ends. The CDR3 has 13 amino acids. The germline CDR1 and CDR2 sequences are SGHNT and YYREEE (reference sequence).

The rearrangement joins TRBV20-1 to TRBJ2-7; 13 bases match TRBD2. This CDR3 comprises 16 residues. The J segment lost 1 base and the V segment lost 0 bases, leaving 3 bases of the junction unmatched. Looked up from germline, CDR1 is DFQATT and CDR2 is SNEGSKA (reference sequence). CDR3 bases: TGCAGTGCTAGAGATTTACTAGCGGGAGGGTCCTACGAGCAGTACTTC. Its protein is CSARDLLAGGSYEQYF.

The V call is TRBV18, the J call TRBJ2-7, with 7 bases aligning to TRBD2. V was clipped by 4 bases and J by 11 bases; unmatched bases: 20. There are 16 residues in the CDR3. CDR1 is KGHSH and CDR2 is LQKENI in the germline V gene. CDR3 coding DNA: TGTGCCAGCTCACTGGGAGCGGGACTTCTAGAGGGAAGGGAGTACTTC. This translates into CASSLGAGLLEGREYF.

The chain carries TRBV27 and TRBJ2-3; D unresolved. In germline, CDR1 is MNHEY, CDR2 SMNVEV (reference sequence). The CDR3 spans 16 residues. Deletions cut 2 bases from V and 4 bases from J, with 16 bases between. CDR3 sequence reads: CASSLLGPTESDTQYF. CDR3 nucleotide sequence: TGTGCCAGCAGTTTACTTGGGCCCACGGAGTCAGATACGCAGTATTTT.

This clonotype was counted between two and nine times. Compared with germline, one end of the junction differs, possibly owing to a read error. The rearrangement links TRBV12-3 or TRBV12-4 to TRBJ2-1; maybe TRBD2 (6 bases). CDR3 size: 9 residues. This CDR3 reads CASSSRGIF. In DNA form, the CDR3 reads TGTGCCAGCAGTTCACGGGGGATCTTC.

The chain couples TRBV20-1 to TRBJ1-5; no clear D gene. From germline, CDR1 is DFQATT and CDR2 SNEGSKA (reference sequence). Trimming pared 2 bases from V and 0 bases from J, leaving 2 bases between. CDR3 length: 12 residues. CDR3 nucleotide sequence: TGCAGTGCTAGAAATAGCAATCAGCCCCAGCATTTT. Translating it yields CSARNSNQPQHF.

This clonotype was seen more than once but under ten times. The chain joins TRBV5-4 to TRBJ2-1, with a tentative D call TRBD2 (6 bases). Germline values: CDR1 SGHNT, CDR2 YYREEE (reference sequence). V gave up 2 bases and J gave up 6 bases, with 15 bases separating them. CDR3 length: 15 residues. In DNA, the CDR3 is TGTGCCAGCAGCTTCGGGGGAGAGGGGCGCAATGAGCAGTTCTTC. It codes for CASSFGGEGRNEQFF. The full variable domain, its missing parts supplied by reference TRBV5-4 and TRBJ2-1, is ETGVTQSPTHLIKTRGQQVTLRCSSQSGHNTVSWYQQALGQGPQFIFQYYREEENGRGNFPPRFSGLQFPNYSSELNVNALELDDSALYLCASSFGGEGRNEQFFGPGTRLTVL.

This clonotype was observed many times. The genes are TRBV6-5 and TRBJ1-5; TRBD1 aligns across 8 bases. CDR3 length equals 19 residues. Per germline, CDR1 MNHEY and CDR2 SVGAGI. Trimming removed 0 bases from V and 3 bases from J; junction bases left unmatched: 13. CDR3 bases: TGTGCCAGCAGTTACTCCCTCGGACAGGGAGAGCCGGCCAATCAGCCCCAGCATTTT. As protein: CASSYSLGQGEPANQPQHF.

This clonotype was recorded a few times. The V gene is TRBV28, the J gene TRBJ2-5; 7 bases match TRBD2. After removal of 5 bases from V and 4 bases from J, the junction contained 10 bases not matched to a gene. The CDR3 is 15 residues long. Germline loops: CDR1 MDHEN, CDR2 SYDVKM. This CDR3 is CASSDLAGAGETQYF. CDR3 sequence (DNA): TGTGCCAGCAGTGACCTGGCGGGAGCGGGAGAGACCCAGTACTTC.

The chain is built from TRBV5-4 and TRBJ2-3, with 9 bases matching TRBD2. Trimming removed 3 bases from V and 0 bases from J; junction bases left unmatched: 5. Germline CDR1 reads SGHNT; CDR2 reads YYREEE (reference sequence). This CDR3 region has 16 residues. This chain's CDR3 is CASSSTSGPSTDTQYF. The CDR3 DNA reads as TGTGCCAGCAGCTCCACTAGCGGGCCTAGCACAGATACGCAGTATTTT.

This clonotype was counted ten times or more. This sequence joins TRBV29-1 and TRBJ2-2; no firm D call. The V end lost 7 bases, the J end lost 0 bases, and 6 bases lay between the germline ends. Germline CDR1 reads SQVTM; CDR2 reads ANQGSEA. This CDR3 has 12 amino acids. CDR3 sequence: CSAASNTGELFF. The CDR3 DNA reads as TGCAGCGCTGCCTCGAACACCGGGGAGCTGTTTTTT.